Below are 32 T cell receptor beta chains sequenced from a single sample in a study of a mutant IDH1 vaccine in newly diagnosed glioma. The protocol was immunoSEQ multiplex PCR, while the TCRdb copy is restricted to in-frame clones and leaves out a portion. The table has 30,000 to 40,000 clones, roughly 89% seen once. These receptors' targets are unknown. The time point was: week 47, end of study. Mutant IDH1 20-mer peptide, at 300 ug, made up each vaccine dose, with topical imiquimod. The sequencing used PBMCs, collected from a glioma patient whose treatment included an IDH1 peptide vaccine. These receptors came from a woman in her twenties or thirties with glioma.

The chain has TRBV6-5 and TRBJ2-7, with TRBD2 matching over 13 bases. Trimming removed 2 bases from V and 3 bases from J; junction bases left unmatched: 4. Germline CDR1 MNHEY, CDR2 SVGAGI. The length of the CDR3 is 16 residues. CDR3 sequence (DNA): TGTGCCAGCAGTTACCACGGACTAGCGGGGGTCTACGAGCAGTACTTC. It translates to CASSYHGLAGVYEQYF.

This clone was counted a single time. CDR3 in amino acids: CASSWGSYESYEQYF. The CDR3 nucleotides are TGTGCCAGCAGTTGGGGCAGTTACGAAAGCTACGAGCAGTACTTC. The chain uses TRBV27 and TRBJ2-7, with D tentatively TRBD1 (5 bases). CDR1 and CDR2 (germline): MNHEY, SMNVEV (reference sequence). Trimming left V 4 bases short and J 3 bases short, with 16 bases between. This CDR3 is built from 15 residues.

This chain links TRBV7-9 with TRBJ2-1; 12 bases fit TRBD1. This CDR3 is built from 16 residues. J gave up 6 bases and V 5 bases, and 8 bases lay outside the gene matches. In germline, CDR1 is SEHNR, CDR2 FQNEAQ (reference sequence). CDR3 bases: TGTGCCAGCAGCGCCCACCCGGGACAGGGGGCCAATGAGCAGTTCTTC. The encoded protein is CASSAHPGQGANEQFF. Supplemented by reference TRBV7-9 and TRBJ2-1, the full variable domain reads DTGVSQNPRHKITKRGQNVTFRCDPISEHNRLYWYRQTLGQGPEFLTYFQNEAQLEKSRLLSDRFSAERPKGSFSTLEIQRTEQGDSAMYLCASSAHPGQGANEQFFGPGTRLTVL.

This chain uses TRBV5-4 with TRBJ1-1; D is unresolved. Per germline, CDR1 SGHNT and CDR2 YYREEE (reference sequence). Trimming took 0 bases from V and 6 from J, leaving 9 bases between them. CDR3 length equals 13 residues. The CDR3 nucleotides read TGTGCCAGCAGCTTGGTAAGGGAATCTGAAGCTTTCTTT. This codes for CASSLVRESEAFF.

This rearrangement joins TRBV6-1 to TRBJ1-6; a weak D match, TRBD1 (5 bases). Germline V gives CDR1 MNHNS, CDR2 SASEGT. The CDR3 length is 14 residues. V was trimmed by 2 bases and J by 7 bases, leaving 9 bases between them. Here the CDR3 reads CASSEQGRNSPLHF. The CDR3 DNA is TGTGCCAGCAGTGAACAGGGAAGAAATTCACCCCTCCACTTT.

The V call is TRBV7-8, the J call TRBJ1-5; TRBD1 aligns across 11 bases. V lost 5 bases and J lost 1; bases outside the gene matches: 7. From germline, CDR1 is SGHVS and CDR2 FQNEAQ. This CDR3 has 17 amino acids. CDR3 amino acids: CASSAKGQGGSNQPQHF. The CDR3 DNA follows: TGTGCCAGCAGCGCAAAGGGACAGGGGGGGAGCAATCAGCCCCAGCATTTT.

The chain joins TRBV6-1 to TRBJ1-5; maybe TRBD1 (5 bases). The CDR3 totals 15 residues. Germline values: CDR1 MNHNS, CDR2 SASEGT. Deletions cut 1 base from V and 7 bases from J, with 14 bases between. DNA for the CDR3: TGTGCCAGCAGTGAAGTTTATGGGGCGGGACAGCCCCAGCATTTT. This codes for CASSEVYGAGQPQHF.

This sequence joins TRBV27 and TRBJ1-3; TRBD1 agrees at 8 bases. V shed 6 bases, J shed 3 bases, and the junction held 7 bases outside the gene matches. This CDR3 has 15 amino acids. Germline values: CDR1 MNHEY, CDR2 SMNVEV (reference sequence). The CDR3 nucleotides read TGTGCCAGCAGATCCACAGGGGGGATTGGAAACACCATATATTTT. Residues: CASRSTGGIGNTIYF.

V and J are TRBV5-1 and TRBJ2-1; D perhaps matches TRBD1 (5 bases). Germline-derived CDR1 and CDR2 are SGHRS and YFSETQ. Trimming took off 0 bases at V and 0 bases at J, with 7 bases between the two ends. The CDR3 runs to 15 residues. CDR3: CASSLEGYSYNEQFF. As DNA, the CDR3 is TGCGCCAGCAGCTTGGAGGGGTACTCCTACAATGAGCAGTTCTTC.

The chain recombines TRBV10-3 with TRBJ1-1, with TRBD1 as a possible D gene (5 bases). V shed 3 bases and J shed 5 bases, with 13 bases lying between them. This CDR3 comprises 14 residues. Germline values: CDR1 ENHRY, CDR2 SYGVKD. The CDR3 reads CAISERQGLTEAFF. DNA of the CDR3: TGTGCCATCAGTGAACGGCAGGGACTAACTGAAGCTTTCTTT.

This chain links TRBV19 with TRBJ1-4; no definite D call. This CDR3 spans 16 amino acids. Between the trimmed V and J ends, which lost 3 bases and 0 bases, there was a span of 11 bases. The germline gives CDR1 LNHDA, CDR2 SQIVND (reference sequence). The DNA for the CDR3 is TGTGCCAGTAGTATGGCCCAGCTTACAACTAATGAAAAACTGTTTTTT. Translation: CASSMAQLTTNEKLFF.

CDR3 amino acids: CATHLRTSGYEQYF. As DNA, the CDR3 is TGTGCCACCCATCTCAGGACTAGCGGATACGAGCAGTACTTC. This chain uses TRBV2 with TRBJ2-7, with TRBD2 matching 10 bases. From germline, CDR1 is SNHLY and CDR2 FYNNEI. V lost 10 bases to trimming and J lost 4 bases; unmatched junction nucleotides: 10. The CDR3 loop spans 14 amino acids.

This chain uses TRBV9 with TRBJ2-2; TRBD1 matches 10 bases. Germline V gene lookup returns CDR1 SGDLS and CDR2 YYNGEE. The CDR3 extends over 15 amino acids. V lost 0 bases and J lost 10; bases outside the gene matches: 6. CDR3 loop: CASSVVGTGVEELFF. The CDR3 DNA reads as TGTGCCAGCAGCGTAGTGGGGACAGGGGTGGAGGAGCTGTTTTTT.

The chain joins TRBV19 to TRBJ2-7, with D unresolved. The CDR3 is made up of 14 amino acids. Trimming took off 5 bases at V and 7 bases at J, with 18 bases between the two ends. Germline lookup yields CDR1 LNHDA and CDR2 SQIVND (reference sequence). The CDR3 DNA reads TGTGCCAGTAGTTACATCAGTTCCTTTGGGGAGCAGTACTTC. This encodes CASSYISSFGEQYF.

The chain links TRBV7-2 to TRBJ2-1; 11 bases fit TRBD2. The CDR3 has 15 residues. Per the germline V gene, CDR1 is SGHTA and CDR2 is FQGNSA. The V gene end was trimmed by 5 bases and the J gene end by 3 bases; junction bases not matched to a gene: 3. The CDR3 DNA follows: TGTGCCAGCAGCACAGGGACTAGCGGCTACAATGAGCAGTTCTTC. Protein product: CASSTGTSGYNEQFF. The complete variable domain, with remaining parts taken from reference TRBV7-2 and TRBJ2-1, reads GAGVSQSPSNKVTEKGKDVELRCDPISGHTALYWYRQSLGQGLEFLIYFQGNSAPDKSGLPSDRFSAERTGGSVSTLTIQRTQQEDSAVYLCASSTGTSGYNEQFFGPGTRLTVL.

The genes are TRBV7-9 and TRBJ1-2; a possible D gene is TRBD1 (6 bases). This CDR3 region has 16 residues. Trimming took 1 base from V and 0 from J, leaving 12 bases between them. Germline values: CDR1 SEHNR, CDR2 FQNEAQ (reference sequence). This CDR3 reads CASSLVGGLTNYGYTF. The CDR3 DNA reads as TGTGCCAGCAGCTTAGTCGGGGGGCTTACTAACTATGGCTACACCTTC.

The gene calls are TRBV5-4 and TRBJ1-2; TRBD1 is a possible D gene (6 bases). Per germline, CDR1 SGHNT and CDR2 YYREEE (reference sequence). This CDR3 comprises 15 residues. V dropped 4 bases and J dropped 2 bases, with 15 bases sitting between them. CDR3 in DNA: TGTGCCAGCAGCCCAGGCAGGGGCCTAAACTATGGCTACACCTTC. It translates to CASSPGRGLNYGYTF.

The V call is TRBV5-1, the J call TRBJ1-2; D is undetermined. V was pared by 4 bases and J by 10 bases, with 14 bases between. CDR1 and CDR2 (germline): SGHRS, YFSETQ. The CDR3 sequence is 12 residues long. The CDR3, as DNA: TGCGCCAGCAGCCCCAATGTCCCGGACTACACCTTC. This codes for CASSPNVPDYTF. Full variable domain (remainder filled in from reference TRBV5-1 and TRBJ1-2): KAGVTQTPRYLIKTRGQQVTLSCSPISGHRSVSWYQQTPGQGLQFLFEYFSETQRNKGNFPGRFSGRQFSNSRSEMNVSTLELGDSALYLCASSPNVPDYTFGSGTRLTVV.

This clone is a singleton in its sample. The CDR3 loop reads CASSQGGPGKNYEQYF. CDR3 DNA: TGCGCCAGCAGCCAGGGCGGACCGGGAAAGAACTACGAGCAGTACTTC. This rearrangement joins TRBV4-1 to TRBJ2-7; D possibly corresponds to TRBD2 (5 bases). V was clipped by 3 bases and J by 3 bases, with 18 bases between them. The germline gives CDR1 MGHRA, CDR2 YSYEKL. CDR3 length: 16 amino acids.

This clone was counted between two and nine times. J is TRBJ1-1 and V is TRBV6-1; no definite D call. This CDR3 has 14 residues. The germline V gene has CDR1 MNHNS and CDR2 SASEGT. V was cut by 5 bases and J by 0 bases, with 10 bases left in between. CDR3 in amino acids: CASSSRGVNTEAFF. Here the CDR3 DNA reads TGTGCCAGCAGTTCTCGGGGTGTGAACACTGAAGCTTTCTTT.

This chain joins TRBV30 and TRBJ2-7; tentatively, D is TRBD1 or TRBD2 (5 bases each). Germline-derived CDR1 and CDR2 are GTSNPN and SVGIG (reference sequence). This CDR3 is built from 14 residues. The V and J ends lost 1 base and 3 bases respectively, with 13 bases between them. CDR3 DNA: TGTGCCTGGAGTGCGGCAGGGAGTTACTACGAGCAGTACTTC. Its translation: CAWSAAGSYYEQYF. The whole variable domain, filled in from reference TRBV30 and TRBJ2-7, reads SQTIHQWPATLVQPVGSPLSLECTVEGTSNPNLYWYRQAAGRGLQLLFYSVGIGQISSEVPQNLSASRPQDRQFILSSKKLLLSDSGFYLCAWSAAGSYYEQYFGPGTRLTVT.

A word on this clone: The same CDR3 also results from other DNA sequences found in this sample. The V gene is TRBV19, the J gene TRBJ1-1, with a possible D match to TRBD1 (5 bases). Trimming took off 4 bases at V and 5 bases at J, with 8 bases between the two ends. In germline, CDR1 is LNHDA, CDR2 SQIVND (reference sequence). This CDR3 spans 12 amino acids. CDR3 bases: TGTGCCAGTAGTACGGGGGTTACTGAAGCTTTCTTT. Residues: CASSTGVTEAFF.

The V and J genes are TRBV6-5 and TRBJ1-2; maybe TRBD1 (5 bases). This CDR3 has 14 residues. Trimming took off 2 bases at V and 3 bases at J, with 10 bases between the two ends. CDR1 MNHEY and CDR2 SVGAGI come from the germline V gene. The CDR3 region has the DNA TGTGCCAGCAGTTACGGAGGGGACTACTATGGCTACACCTTC. Translation gives CASSYGGDYYGYTF.

J is TRBJ2-1 and V is TRBV7-9, with 9 nucleotides matching TRBD2. CDR1 is SEHNR, CDR2 FQNEAQ, per germline (reference sequence). The junction had 7 bases not matched to a gene; V was cut back by 5 bases and J by 8 bases. The CDR3 covers 14 residues. Here the CDR3 reads CASSTRGGLDEQFF. The CDR3, as DNA: TGTGCCAGCAGCACGCGGGGGGGCCTGGATGAGCAGTTCTTC.

Details on this clone: An end of the junction differs from the germline gene, which may be a read error. V and J are TRBV6-1 and TRBJ2-7; 7 nucleotides align to TRBD2. The CDR3 is 16 residues long. CDR1 is MNHNS, CDR2 SASEGT, per germline. CDR3 nucleotide sequence: TGTGCCAGCAGGGAAGGGAGAGGCGGGGGAACGTACGAGCAGTACTTC. This codes for CASREGRGGGTYEQYF.

The J gene is TRBJ2-5, the V gene TRBV6-1; D is unresolved. This CDR3 has 13 amino acids. Germline V gene sequence: CDR1 MNHNS, CDR2 SASEGT. V was shortened by 5 bases and J by 4 bases, with 11 bases between the two germline ends. The DNA for the CDR3 is TGTGCCAGCAGTAACAGTGACGGAGAGACCCAGTACTTC. The encoded protein is CASSNSDGETQYF.

V gene TRBV19 combines with J gene TRBJ1-5; 7 bases fit TRBD1. V shed 5 bases and J 4 bases; nucleotides not matched to a gene: 5. The length of the CDR3 is 14 residues. The germline gives CDR1 LNHDA, CDR2 SQIVND (reference sequence). The CDR3 reads CASSPQTGNQPQHF. CDR3 in DNA: TGTGCCAGTAGTCCCCAGACAGGGAATCAGCCCCAGCATTTT.

The gene calls are TRBV19 and TRBJ2-5; TRBD1 matches at 7 bases. Per germline, CDR1 LNHDA and CDR2 SQIVND (reference sequence). This CDR3 has 13 amino acids. V lost 9 bases to trimming and J lost 0 bases; unmatched junction nucleotides: 4. The DNA of the CDR3 is TGTGCCAGCGCCGGGACAGACCAAGAGACCCAGTACTTC. Protein: CASAGTDQETQYF. Variable domain in full (rest from reference TRBV19 and TRBJ2-5): DGGITQSPKYLFRKEGQNVTLSCEQNLNHDAMYWYRQDPGQGLRLIYYSQIVNDFQKGDIAEGYSVSREKKESFPLTVTSAQKNPTAFYLCASAGTDQETQYFGPGTRLLVL.

CDR3 nucleotide sequence: TGTGCCAGCAGTTACTTGCTAGCGGGGAAAAACAATGAGCAGTTCTTC. This codes for CASSYLLAGKNNEQFF. The V gene is TRBV6-5, the J gene TRBJ2-1; 9 bases match TRBD2. Per germline, CDR1 MNHEY and CDR2 SVGAGI. The CDR3 extends over 16 amino acids. J gave up 5 bases and V 1 base, and 6 bases lay outside the gene matches.

The chain has TRBV6-5 and TRBJ2-7, with D perhaps given as TRBD1 or TRBD2 (5 bases each). The CDR3 is 14 amino acids. Germline V CDR1 and CDR2: MNHEY, SVGAGI. The V gene lost 6 bases and the J gene lost 1 base, with 13 bases spanning the gap. CDR3 nucleotide sequence: TGTGCCAGCAGGCCGGTGAGGGGATCCTACGAGCAGTACTTC. Amino acid sequence: CASRPVRGSYEQYF.

The chain recombines TRBV5-4 with TRBJ2-3, with TRBD2 as a possible D gene (5 bases). The V end was cut by 0 bases, the J end by 3 bases, with 14 bases between. This CDR3 is built from 16 residues. Germline-derived CDR1 and CDR2 are SGHNT and YYREEE (reference sequence). In DNA, the CDR3 is TGTGCCAGCAGCTTGGCGGCGGGCCGAATTACAGATACGCAGTATTTT. Its translation is CASSLAAGRITDTQYF.

This chain joins TRBV7-9 and TRBJ2-1; 7 positions match TRBD2. Germline assignment: CDR1 SEHNR and CDR2 FQNEAQ (reference sequence). The CDR3 consists of 13 residues. J was trimmed by 9 bases and V by 6 bases; bases with no gene match: 8. The CDR3 DNA reads TGTGCCAGCAGTGTACCGGGGGGTGGTGAGCAGTTCTTC. Translation gives CASSVPGGGEQFF.